This TCR beta chain is drawn from a study of blood T cells in healthy people across ages. A second PCR, run for about 7 to 11 cycles, used a sample-barcoded 5' primer plus a J-beta primer mix. TCRdb processed the 5' RACE reads anew with MiXCR; each CDR3 protein has one entry. The table records 700,000 to 1,000,000 distinct CDR3 sequences, 40% to 50% of them present only once. This clonotype came up a few times. V was pared by 6 bases and J by 10 bases, with 14 bases of the junction left unmatched. The germline CDR1 and CDR2 sequences are MDHEN and SYDVKM. CDR3 length: 15 residues. The TCR was taken from a man between 60 and 75 years old in good health. The V gene is TRBV28, the J gene TRBJ2-7; 11 nucleotides align to TRBD1. Sequenced sample: blood. This CDR3 is CASRTAGTGGGTQYF. In DNA, the CDR3 is TGTGCCAGCAGGACCGCCGGGACAGGGGGTGGAACCCAGTACTTC.